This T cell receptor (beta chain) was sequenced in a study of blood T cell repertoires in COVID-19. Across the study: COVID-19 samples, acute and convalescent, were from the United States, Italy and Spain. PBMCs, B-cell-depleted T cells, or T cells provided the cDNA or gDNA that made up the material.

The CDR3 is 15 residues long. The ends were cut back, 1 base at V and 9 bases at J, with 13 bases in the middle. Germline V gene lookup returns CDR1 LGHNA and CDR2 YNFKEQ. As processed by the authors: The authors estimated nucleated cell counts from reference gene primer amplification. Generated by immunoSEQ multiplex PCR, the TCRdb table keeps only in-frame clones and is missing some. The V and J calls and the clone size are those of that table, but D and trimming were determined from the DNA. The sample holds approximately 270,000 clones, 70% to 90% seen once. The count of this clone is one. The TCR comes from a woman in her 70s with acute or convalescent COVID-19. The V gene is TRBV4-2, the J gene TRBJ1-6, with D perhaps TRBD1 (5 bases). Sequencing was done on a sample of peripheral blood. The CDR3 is CASSQGTQGRSPLHF. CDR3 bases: TGTGCCAGCAGCCAAGGGACGCAGGGCCGTTCACCCCTCCACTTT.